This T cell receptor (beta chain) was sequenced in a study of neurological immune-mediated disorders. Overall study findings and caveats: None of the CDR3 amino acid sequences of expanded clones recurred across subjects, suggesting private repertoires in all groups. It was HTLV-1-associated myelopathy that showed the most TCR clonal expansion, while multiple sclerosis showed the least, falling below healthy controls.

The cDNA came from 5'RACE, which used 10-nucleotide random UMIs. TCRdb reprocessed the 5' RACE reads via MiXCR and lists one record per CDR3 protein. The sample has over 40,000 distinct CDR3 sequences; just under 6.5% are singletons. This clonotype showed up many times. What it binds is not known. The cells used in sorted libraries, CD4+ or CD8+ T cells, numbered about 1 million. Trimming pared 3 bases from V and 0 bases from J, leaving 12 bases between. This CDR3 is 15 amino acids long. Germline CDR1 reads DFQATT; CDR2 reads SNEGSKA (reference sequence). The rearrangement links TRBV20-1 to TRBJ1-3; D call uncertain. The sample was CD4+ T cells from blood. This TCR derives from a woman aged 40-49 years in good health. This CDR3 reads CSASPDSASGNTIYF. CDR3 in DNA: TGCAGTGCTAGCCCGGACTCCGCCTCTGGAAACACCATATATTTT.